This TCR beta chain came from a study of T cells after yellow fever vaccination. On the study more broadly: Fractions with few cells were prepared using SMART-Seq v4 Ultra Low Input. Overall study findings and caveats: Detected again after the booster were most primary-vaccination clones, at 95% to 97% CD4 and 88% CD8.

About this clonotype: As yet, its antigen is unknown. The CDR3 end shows no conserved phenylalanine or tryptophan, and so a read error is likely.

TCR cDNA was made by 5'RACE template switching, adding a universal primer site and UMIs. TCRdb ran MiXCR on the 5' RACE reads and lists one entry per CDR3 protein. Of hundreds of thousands of distinct CDR3 sequences listed, over 9% are singletons. V shed 2 bases and J 7 bases; nucleotides not matched to a gene: 8. CDR1 is SGHAT and CDR2 is FQNNGV in the germline V gene. This CDR3 region has 14 residues. The sequence derives from a man aged 25 to 40 who received the YFV17D yellow fever vaccine. The chain recombines TRBV11-2 with TRBJ2-7; 7 nucleotides match TRBD2. The material was PBMCs, obtained on the day of the yellow fever booster vaccination. CDR3 loop: CASSLQAGVVEQYY. The CDR3 DNA follows: TGTGCCAGCAGCTTACAGGCGGGAGTAGTTGAGCAGTACTAC.